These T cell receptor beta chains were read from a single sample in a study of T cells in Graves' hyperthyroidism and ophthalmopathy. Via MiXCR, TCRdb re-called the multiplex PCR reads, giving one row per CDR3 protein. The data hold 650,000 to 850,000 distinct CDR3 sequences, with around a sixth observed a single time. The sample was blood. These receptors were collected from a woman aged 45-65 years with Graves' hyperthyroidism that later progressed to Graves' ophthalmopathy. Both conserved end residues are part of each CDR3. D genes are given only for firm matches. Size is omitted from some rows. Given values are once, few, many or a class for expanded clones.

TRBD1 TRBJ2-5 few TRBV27 CASRDRALETQYF TGTGCCAGCAGGGACAGGGCGTTGGAGACCCAGTACTTC
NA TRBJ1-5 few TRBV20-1 CSARAARTTHSNQPQHF TGCAGTGCTAGAGCGGCAAGGACTACTCATAGCAATCAGCCCCAGCATTTT
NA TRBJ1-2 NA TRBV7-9 CASSLAVVTTINYGYTF TGTGCCAGCAGCTTAGCAGTGGTCACGACTATTAACTATGGCTACACCTTC
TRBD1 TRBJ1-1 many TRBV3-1 CASSQAPGTGGAFSEAFF TGTGCCAGCAGCCAAGCTCCCGGGACAGGGGGCGCGTTCTCTGAAGCTTTCTTT
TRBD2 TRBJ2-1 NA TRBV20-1 CSARLAGRWDEQFF TGCAGTGCTAGACTAGCGGGGCGCTGGGATGAGCAGTTCTTC
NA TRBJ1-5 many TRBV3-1 CASSQDDIGSNQPQHF TGTGCCAGCAGCCAAGATGATATAGGCAGCAATCAGCCCCAGCATTTT
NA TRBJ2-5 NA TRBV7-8 CASSRAYTDWGETQYF TGTGCCAGCAGTCGGGCCTACACAGACTGGGGAGAGACCCAGTACTTC
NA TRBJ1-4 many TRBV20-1 CSARDGGMRAEKLFF TGCAGTGCTAGAGATGGGGGGATGAGAGCAGAAAAACTGTTTTTT
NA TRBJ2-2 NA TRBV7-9 CASSSPTGNTGELFF TGTGCCAGCAGCTCACCGACAGGGAACACCGGGGAGCTGTTTTTT
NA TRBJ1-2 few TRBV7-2 CASSLRRMSSYGYTF TGTGCCAGCAGCTTGAGGCGGATGTCTAGCTATGGCTACACCTTC
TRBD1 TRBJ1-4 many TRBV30 CAGKQGPNEKLFF TGTGCCGGGAAACAGGGGCCGAATGAAAAACTGTTTTTT
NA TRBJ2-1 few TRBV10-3 CAITRGVGDNEQFF TGTGCCATCACCCGAGGGGTAGGGGACAATGAGCAGTTCTTC
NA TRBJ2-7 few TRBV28 CASINPGAPVYEQYF TGTGCCAGCATAAACCCAGGCGCTCCGGTGTACGAGCAGTACTTC
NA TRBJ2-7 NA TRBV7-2 CASSLVITYEQYF TGTGCCAGCAGCTTAGTTATTACCTACGAGCAGTACTTC
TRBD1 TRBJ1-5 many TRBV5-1 CASSPEPGGLSNQPQHF TGCGCCAGCAGCCCGGAGCCAGGGGGCTTGAGCAATCAGCCCCAGCATTTT
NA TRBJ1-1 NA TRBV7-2 CASSLMEGNTEAFF TGTGCCAGCAGCTTAATGGAGGGGAACACTGAAGCTTTCTTT
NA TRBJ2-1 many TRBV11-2 CASSLQGFGSYNEQFF TGTGCCAGCAGCTTGCAGGGGTTTGGGTCCTACAATGAGCAGTTCTTC
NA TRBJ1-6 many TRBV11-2 CASIRQSSYNSPLHF TGTGCCAGCATCCGACAGAGCTCCTATAATTCACCCCTCCACTTT
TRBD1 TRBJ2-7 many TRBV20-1 CSASGTGLDEQYF TGCAGTGCTAGCGGGACAGGCCTGGACGAGCAGTACTTC
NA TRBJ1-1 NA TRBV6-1 CASRSQGNTEAFF TGTGCCAGCAGGTCCCAGGGGAACACTGAAGCTTTCTTT
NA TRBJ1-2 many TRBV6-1 CASTPSRGVSGYTF TGTGCCAGCACCCCCAGTAGAGGGGTCTCTGGCTACACCTTC
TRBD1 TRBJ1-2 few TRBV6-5 CASSYEEGAFYGYTF TGTGCCAGCAGTTACGAGGAGGGGGCCTTCTATGGCTACACCTTC
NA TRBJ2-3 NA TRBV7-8 CASSLNFRGQGADTQYF NA
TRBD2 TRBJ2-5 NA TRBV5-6 CASSLARLAGEETQYF TGTGCCAGCAGCTTGGCCAGACTAGCGGGGGAAGAGACCCAGTACTTC
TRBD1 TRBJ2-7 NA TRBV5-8 CASSPEQGAAYEQYF TGTGCCAGCAGCCCGGAACAGGGGGCCGCCTACGAGCAGTACTTC
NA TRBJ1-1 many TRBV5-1 CASSLEVGPNTEAFF TGCGCCAGCAGCTTGGAAGTAGGGCCGAACACTGAAGCTTTCTTT